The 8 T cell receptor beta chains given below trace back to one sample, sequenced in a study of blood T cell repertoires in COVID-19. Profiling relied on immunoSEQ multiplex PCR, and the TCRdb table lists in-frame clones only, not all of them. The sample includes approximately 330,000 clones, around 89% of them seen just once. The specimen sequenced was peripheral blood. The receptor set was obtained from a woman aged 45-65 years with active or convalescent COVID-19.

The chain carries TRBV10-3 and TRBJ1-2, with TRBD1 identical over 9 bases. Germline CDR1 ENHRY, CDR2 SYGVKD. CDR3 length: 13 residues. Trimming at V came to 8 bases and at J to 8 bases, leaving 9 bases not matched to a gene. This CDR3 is CAIGGQGLRGYTF. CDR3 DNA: TGTGCCATCGGAGGACAGGGGTTACGAGGCTACACCTTC.

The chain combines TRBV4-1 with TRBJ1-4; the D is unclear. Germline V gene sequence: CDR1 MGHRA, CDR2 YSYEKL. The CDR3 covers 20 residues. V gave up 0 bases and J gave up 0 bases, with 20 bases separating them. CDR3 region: CASSQDIKRRATATNEKLFF. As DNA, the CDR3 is TGCGCCAGCAGCCAAGATATTAAGAGGAGAGCTACCGCAACTAATGAAAAACTGTTTTTT.

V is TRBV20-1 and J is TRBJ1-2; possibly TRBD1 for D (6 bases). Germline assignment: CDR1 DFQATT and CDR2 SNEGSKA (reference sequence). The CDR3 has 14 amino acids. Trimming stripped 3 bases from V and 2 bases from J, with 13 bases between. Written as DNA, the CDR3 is TGCAGTGCTAGTGTGTCAGGGGAGAACTATGGCTACACCTTC. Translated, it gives CSASVSGENYGYTF.

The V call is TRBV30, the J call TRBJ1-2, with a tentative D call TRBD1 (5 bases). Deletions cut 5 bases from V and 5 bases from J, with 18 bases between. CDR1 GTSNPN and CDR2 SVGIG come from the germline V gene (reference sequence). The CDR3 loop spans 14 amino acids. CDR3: CAWGTDHGGYGYTF. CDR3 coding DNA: TGTGCCTGGGGTACAGATCACGGGGGGTATGGCTACACCTTC.

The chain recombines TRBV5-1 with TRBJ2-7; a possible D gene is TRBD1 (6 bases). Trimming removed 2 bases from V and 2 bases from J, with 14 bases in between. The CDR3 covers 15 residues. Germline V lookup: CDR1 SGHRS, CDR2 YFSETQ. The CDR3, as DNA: TGCGCCAGCAGCTTTCCAGGGGCGCTAACCTACGAGCAGTACTTC. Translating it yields CASSFPGALTYEQYF.

In DNA, the CDR3 is TGTGCCAGCAGCTTAGGTAGCGGGATCTACGAGCAGTACTTC. Protein product: CASSLGSGIYEQYF. This chain connects TRBV11-2 to TRBJ2-7; 8 bases map to TRBD2. The germline V gene has CDR1 SGHAT and CDR2 FQNNGV. This CDR3 is built from 14 residues. Germline trimming cut 1 base from V and 3 bases from J; bases unmatched to any gene: 2.

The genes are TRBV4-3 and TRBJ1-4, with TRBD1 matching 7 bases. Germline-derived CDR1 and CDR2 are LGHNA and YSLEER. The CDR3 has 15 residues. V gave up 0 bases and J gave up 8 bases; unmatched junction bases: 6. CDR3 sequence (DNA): TGCGCCAGCAGCCAAGACCGACAGGGTTTCGAAAAACTGTTTTTT. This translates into CASSQDRQGFEKLFF.

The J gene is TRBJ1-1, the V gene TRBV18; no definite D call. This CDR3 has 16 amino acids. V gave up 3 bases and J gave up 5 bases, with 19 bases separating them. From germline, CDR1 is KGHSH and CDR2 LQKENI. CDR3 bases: TGTGCCAGCTCACCCTCCGAGGGTATTGTGAGAACTGAAGCTTTCTTT. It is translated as CASSPSEGIVRTEAFF.